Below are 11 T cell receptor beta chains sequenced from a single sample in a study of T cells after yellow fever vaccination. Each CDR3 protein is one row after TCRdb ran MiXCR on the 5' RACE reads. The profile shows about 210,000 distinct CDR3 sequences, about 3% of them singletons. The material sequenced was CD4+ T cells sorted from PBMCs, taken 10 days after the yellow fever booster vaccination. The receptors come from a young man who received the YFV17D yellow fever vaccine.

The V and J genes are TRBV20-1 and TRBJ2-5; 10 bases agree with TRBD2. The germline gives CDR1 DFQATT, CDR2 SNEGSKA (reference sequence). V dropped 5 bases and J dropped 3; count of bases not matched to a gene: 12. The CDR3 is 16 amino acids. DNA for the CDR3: TGCAGTGCTCCCCGCATGAGCGGGGGGGCAAAAGAGACCCAGTACTTC. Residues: CSAPRMSGGAKETQYF.

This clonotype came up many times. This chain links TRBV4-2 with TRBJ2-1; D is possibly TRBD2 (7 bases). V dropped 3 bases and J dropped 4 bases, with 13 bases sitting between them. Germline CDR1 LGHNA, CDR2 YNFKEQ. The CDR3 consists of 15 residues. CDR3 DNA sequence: TGTGCCAGCAGCCAGCCGGGGGGCGATTACAATGAGCAGTTCTTC. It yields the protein CASSQPGGDYNEQFF.

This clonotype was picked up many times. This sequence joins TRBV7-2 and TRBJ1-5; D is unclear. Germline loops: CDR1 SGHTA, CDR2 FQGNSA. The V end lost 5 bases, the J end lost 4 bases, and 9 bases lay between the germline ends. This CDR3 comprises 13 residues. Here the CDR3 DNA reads TGTGCCAGCAGCATCGAACGGAATCAGCCCCAGCATTTT. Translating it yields CASSIERNQPQHF.

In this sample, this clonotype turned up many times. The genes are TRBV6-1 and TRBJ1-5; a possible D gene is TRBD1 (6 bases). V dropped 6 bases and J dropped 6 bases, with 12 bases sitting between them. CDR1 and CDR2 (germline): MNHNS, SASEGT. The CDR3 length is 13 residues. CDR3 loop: CASRVRGGQPQHF. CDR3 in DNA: TGTGCCAGCAGGGTCAGGGGAGGTCAGCCCCAGCATTTT.

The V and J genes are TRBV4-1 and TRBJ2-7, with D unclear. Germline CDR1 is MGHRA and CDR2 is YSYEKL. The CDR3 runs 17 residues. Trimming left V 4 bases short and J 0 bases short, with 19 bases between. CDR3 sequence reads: CASSPLEKSGSSYEQYF. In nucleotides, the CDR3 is TGCGCCAGCAGCCCGTTAGAAAAATCGGGTAGCTCCTACGAGCAGTACTTC.

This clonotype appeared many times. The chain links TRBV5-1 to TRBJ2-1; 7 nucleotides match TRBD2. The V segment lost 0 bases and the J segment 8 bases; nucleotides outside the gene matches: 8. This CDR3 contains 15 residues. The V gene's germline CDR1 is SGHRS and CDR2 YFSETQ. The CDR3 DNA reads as TGCGCCAGCAGCTTGGTGGGGGAGGGGCCGCATGAGCAGTTCTTC. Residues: CASSLVGEGPHEQFF. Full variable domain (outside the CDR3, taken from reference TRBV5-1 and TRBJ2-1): KAGVTQTPRYLIKTRGQQVTLSCSPISGHRSVSWYQQTPGQGLQFLFEYFSETQRNKGNFPGRFSGRQFSNSRSEMNVSTLELGDSALYLCASSLVGEGPHEQFFGPGTRLTVL.

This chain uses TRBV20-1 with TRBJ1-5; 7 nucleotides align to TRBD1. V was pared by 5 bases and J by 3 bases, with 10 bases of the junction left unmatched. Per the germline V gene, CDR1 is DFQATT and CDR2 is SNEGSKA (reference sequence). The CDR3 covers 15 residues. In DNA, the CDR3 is TGCAGTGCTCGACGGACAGGAGGGGACAATCAGCCCCAGCATTTT. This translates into CSARRTGGDNQPQHF.

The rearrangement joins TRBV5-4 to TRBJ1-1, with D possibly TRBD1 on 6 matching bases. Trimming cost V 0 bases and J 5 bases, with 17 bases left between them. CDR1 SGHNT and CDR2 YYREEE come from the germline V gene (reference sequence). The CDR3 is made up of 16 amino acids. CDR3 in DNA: TGTGCCAGCAGCTTGGCGGGATTCGGGAGGGGGACTGAAGCTTTCTTT. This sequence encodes CASSLAGFGRGTEAFF.

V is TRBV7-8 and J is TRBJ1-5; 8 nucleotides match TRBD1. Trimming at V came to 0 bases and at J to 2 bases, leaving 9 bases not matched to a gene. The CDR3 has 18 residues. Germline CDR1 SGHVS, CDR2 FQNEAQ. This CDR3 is CASSLAIGQGSGNQPQHF. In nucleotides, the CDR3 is TGTGCCAGCAGCTTAGCGATAGGACAGGGCTCGGGCAATCAGCCCCAGCATTTT.

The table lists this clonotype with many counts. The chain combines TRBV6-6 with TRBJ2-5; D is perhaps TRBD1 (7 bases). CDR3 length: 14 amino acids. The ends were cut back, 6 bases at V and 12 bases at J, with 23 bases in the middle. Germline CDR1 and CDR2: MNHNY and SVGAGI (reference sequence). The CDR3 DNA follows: TGTGCCAGCAGAATCAGGGGGGCAGACCGACCCGAGTACTTC. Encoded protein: CASRIRGADRPEYF.

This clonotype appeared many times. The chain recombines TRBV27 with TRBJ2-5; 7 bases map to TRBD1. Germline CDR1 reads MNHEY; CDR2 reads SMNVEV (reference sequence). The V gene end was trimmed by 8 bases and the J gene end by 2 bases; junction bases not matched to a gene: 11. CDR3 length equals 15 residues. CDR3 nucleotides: TGTGCCAGCGTGAGGGGGCCGACGCAACAAGAGACCCAGTACTTC. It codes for CASVRGPTQQETQYF.